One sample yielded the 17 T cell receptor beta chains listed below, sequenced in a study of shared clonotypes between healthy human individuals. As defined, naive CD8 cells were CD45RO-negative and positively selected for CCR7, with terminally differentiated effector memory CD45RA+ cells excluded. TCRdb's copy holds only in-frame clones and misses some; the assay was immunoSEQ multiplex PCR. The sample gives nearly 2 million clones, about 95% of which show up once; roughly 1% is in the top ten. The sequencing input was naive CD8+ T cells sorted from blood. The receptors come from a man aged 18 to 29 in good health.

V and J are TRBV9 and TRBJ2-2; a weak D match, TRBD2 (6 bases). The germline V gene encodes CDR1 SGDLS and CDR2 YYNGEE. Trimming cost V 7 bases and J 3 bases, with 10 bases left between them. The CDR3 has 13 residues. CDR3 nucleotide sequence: TGTGCCAGCGGGGGGTCATACACCGGGGAGCTGTTTTTT. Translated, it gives CASGGSYTGELFF.

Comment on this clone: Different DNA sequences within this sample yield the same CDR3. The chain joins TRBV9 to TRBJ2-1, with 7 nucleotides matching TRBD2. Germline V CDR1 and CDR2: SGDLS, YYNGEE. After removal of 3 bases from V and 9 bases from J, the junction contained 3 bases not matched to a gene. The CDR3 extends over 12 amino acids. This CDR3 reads CASSGLAGEQFF. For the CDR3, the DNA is TGTGCCAGCAGCGGACTAGCAGGTGAGCAGTTCTTC.

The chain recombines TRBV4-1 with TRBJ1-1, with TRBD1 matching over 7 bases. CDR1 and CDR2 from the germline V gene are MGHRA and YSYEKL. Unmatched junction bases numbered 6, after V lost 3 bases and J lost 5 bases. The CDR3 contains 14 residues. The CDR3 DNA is TGCGCCAGCAGCCATGCAGGGGGAAGGACTGAAGCTTTCTTT. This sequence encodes CASSHAGGRTEAFF.

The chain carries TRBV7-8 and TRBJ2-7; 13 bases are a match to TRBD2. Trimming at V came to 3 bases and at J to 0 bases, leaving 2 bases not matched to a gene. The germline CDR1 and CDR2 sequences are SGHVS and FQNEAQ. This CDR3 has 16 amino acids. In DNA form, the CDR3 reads TGTGCCAGCAGCTTTGGACTAGCGGGAGTCTCCTACGAGCAGTACTTC. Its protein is CASSFGLAGVSYEQYF.

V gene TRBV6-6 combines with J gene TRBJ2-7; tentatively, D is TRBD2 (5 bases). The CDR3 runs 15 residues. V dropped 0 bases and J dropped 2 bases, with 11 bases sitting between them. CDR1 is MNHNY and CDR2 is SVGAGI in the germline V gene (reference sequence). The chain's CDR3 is CASSYSRGLAYEQYF. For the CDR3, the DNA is TGTGCCAGCAGTTACTCGAGAGGACTCGCCTACGAGCAGTACTTC.

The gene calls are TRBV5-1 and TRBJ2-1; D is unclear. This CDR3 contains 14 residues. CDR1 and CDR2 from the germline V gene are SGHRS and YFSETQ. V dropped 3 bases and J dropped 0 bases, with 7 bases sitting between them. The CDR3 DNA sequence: TGCGCCAGCAGCTCTGGCGACTCCTACAATGAGCAGTTCTTC. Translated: CASSSGDSYNEQFF.

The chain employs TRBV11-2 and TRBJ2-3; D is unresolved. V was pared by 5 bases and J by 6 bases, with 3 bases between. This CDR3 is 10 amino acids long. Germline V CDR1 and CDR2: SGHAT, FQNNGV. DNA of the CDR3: TGTGCCAGCAGCAGGGATACGCAGTATTTT. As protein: CASSRDTQYF.

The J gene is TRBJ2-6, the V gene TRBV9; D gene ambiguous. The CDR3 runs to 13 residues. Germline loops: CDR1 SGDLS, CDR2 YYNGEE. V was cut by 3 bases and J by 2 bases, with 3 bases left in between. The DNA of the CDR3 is TGTGCCAGCAGCGCACCTGGGGCCAACGTCCTGACTTTC. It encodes CASSAPGANVLTF.

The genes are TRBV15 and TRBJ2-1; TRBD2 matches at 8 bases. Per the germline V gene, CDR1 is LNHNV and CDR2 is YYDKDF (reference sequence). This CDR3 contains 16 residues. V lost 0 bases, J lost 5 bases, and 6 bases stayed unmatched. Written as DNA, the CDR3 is TGTGCCACCAGCAGAGATTTTACTAGCGGTAACAATGAGCAGTTCTTC. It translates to CATSRDFTSGNNEQFF.

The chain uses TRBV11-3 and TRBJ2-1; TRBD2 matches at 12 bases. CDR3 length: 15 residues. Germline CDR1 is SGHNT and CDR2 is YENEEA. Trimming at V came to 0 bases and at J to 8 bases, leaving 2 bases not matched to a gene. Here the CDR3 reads CASSLELAGGYEQFF. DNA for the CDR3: TGTGCCAGCAGCTTAGAACTAGCGGGAGGTTATGAGCAGTTCTTC.

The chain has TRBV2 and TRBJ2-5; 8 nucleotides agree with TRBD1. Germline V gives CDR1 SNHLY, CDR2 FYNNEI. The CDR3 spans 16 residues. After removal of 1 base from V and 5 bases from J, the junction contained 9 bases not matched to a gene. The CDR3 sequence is CASSEGSGDRLETQYF. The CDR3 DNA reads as TGTGCCAGCAGTGAAGGGTCAGGGGACAGGCTTGAGACCCAGTACTTC.

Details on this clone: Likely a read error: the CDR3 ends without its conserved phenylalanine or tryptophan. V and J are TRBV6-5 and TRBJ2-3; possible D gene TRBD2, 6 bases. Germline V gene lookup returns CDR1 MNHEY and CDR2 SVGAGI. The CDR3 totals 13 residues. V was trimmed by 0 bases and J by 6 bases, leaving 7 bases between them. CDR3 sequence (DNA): TGTGCCAGCAGTTACTCGGGGGGTGATACGCAGTATCTT. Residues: CASSYSGGDTQYL.

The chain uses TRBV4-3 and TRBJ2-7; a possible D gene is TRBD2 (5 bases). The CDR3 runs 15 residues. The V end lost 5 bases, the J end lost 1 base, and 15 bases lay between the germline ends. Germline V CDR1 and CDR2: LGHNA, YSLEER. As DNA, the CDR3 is TGCGCCAGCAGCTGGGAGAGGGAAACGTCCTACGAGCAGTACTTC. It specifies CASSWERETSYEQYF.

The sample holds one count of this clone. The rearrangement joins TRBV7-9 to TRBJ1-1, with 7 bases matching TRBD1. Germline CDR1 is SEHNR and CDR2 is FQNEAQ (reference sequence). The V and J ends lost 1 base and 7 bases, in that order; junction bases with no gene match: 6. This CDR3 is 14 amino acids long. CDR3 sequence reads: CASSLGLGTDEAFF. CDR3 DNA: TGTGCCAGCAGCTTAGGACTAGGGACAGATGAAGCTTTCTTT.

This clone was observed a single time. The CDR3 sequence is CASSVVSGGDYGYTF. The CDR3 DNA reads TGTGCCAGCAGCGTAGTCTCCGGTGGAGATTATGGCTACACCTTC. V usage is TRBV9 and J usage is TRBJ1-2; D uncertain. The CDR3 is made up of 15 amino acids. Trimming cost V 0 bases and J 5 bases, with 14 bases left between them. Germline loops: CDR1 SGDLS, CDR2 YYNGEE.

Here the CDR3 DNA reads TGTGCCAGCAGTGGGACAGGGGGAGCCTACGAGCAGTACTTC. Protein sequence: CASSGTGGAYEQYF. The V and J genes are TRBV2 and TRBJ2-7; 10 positions agree with TRBD1. Germline CDR1 is SNHLY and CDR2 is FYNNEI. This CDR3 contains 14 residues. V lost 4 bases, J lost 2 bases, and 2 bases stayed unmatched.

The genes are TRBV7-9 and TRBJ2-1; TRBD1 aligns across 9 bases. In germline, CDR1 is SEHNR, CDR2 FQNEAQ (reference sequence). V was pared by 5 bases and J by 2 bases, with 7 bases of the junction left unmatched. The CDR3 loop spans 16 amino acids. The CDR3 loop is CASSPRDRETYNEQFF. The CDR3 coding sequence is TGTGCCAGCAGCCCGCGGGACAGGGAAACCTACAATGAGCAGTTCTTC.